This section outlines one T cell receptor (beta chain) sequence together with its context. Its cognate antigen is unknown. The primer mix had 60 Vbeta and 13 Jbeta primers. Assay: immunoSEQ multiplex PCR; the TCRdb copy retains only in-frame clones and omits some. The sample records 170,000 or so clones, about four fifths being singletons. This sample was included in a study of cytomegalovirus exposure and HLA in healthy donors. General observations from the study: The listing of roughly 160 TCR beta chains classed them as cytomegalovirus-associated.

V was clipped by 1 base and J by 9 bases; unmatched bases: 9. Germline lookup yields CDR1 SGHTA and CDR2 FQGTGA. This CDR3 contains 16 residues. This chain links TRBV7-3 with TRBJ2-1, with 10 bases fitting TRBD2. This TCR was recovered from a man between 50 and 59 years old in good health and CMV-seronegative. Sequencing was performed on PBMCs. CDR3 coding DNA: TGTGCCAGCAGCTTAAGCTTGAGCGGGGGGGCCACTGAGCAGTTCTTC. Translation: CASSLSLSGGATEQFF. The complete variable domain, with remaining parts taken from reference TRBV7-3 and TRBJ2-1, reads GAGVSQTPSNKVTEKGKYVELRCDPISGHTALYWYRQSLGQGPEFLIYFQGTGAADDSGLPNDRFFAVRPEGSVSTLKIQRTERGDSAVYLCASSLSLSGGATEQFFGPGTRLTVL.